A selection of T cell receptor beta chains follows, all from one sample in a study of shared clonotypes between healthy human individuals. Assay used: immunoSEQ multiplex PCR; TCRdb lists only in-frame clones, some missing. The repertoire holds about 1.5 million clones, with about 98% as singletons. Specimen: naive CD4+ T cells sorted from blood. These TCRs come from a young man in good health. Both conserved end residues are part of each CDR3. A D gene is named only where the DNA matches it firmly. Size tells how often a clone was seen (once, few, many) or the class of an expanded clone, and some rows leave it out.

CDR3 DNA | CDR3 protein | clone size | J gene | D gene | V gene
TGTGCCACCAGCAGAGTTAGCGGGAGAGGGACCGGGGAGCTGTTTTTT | CATSRVSGRGTGELFF | NA | TRBJ2-2 | TRBD2 | TRBV15
TGTGCCAGAAGCCCGGTTGGGGACAGATCGAACACCGGGGAGCTGTTTTTT | CARSPVGDRSNTGELFF | NA | TRBJ2-2 | TRBD1 | TRBV5-3
TGTGCCAGCAGCCCTAAGGGACAGCAAAAAAAACTGTTTTTT | CASSPKGQQKKLFF | NA | TRBJ1-4 | TRBD1 | TRBV7-2
TGTGCCGCCGGGGGAGTCATCACTGAAGCTTTCTTT | CAAGGVITEAFF | NA | TRBJ1-1 | NA | TRBV27
TGCGCCAGCACCGAATCCTCTGGAAACACCATATATTTT | CASTESSGNTIYF | NA | TRBJ1-3 | NA | TRBV5-1
TGTGCCAGCAGTTATATAGCGGCTTCTTACAATGAGCAGTTCTTC | CASSYIAASYNEQFF | NA | TRBJ2-1 | NA | TRBV6-5
TGTGCCAGCAGTTTAATGAGCACAGCCGCGAACACTGAAGCTTTCTTT | CASSLMSTAANTEAFF | NA | TRBJ1-1 | NA | TRBV27
TGTGCCAGCAGTCCAGGGACAGGGGAAGCTTTCTTT | CASSPGTGEAFF | NA | TRBJ1-1 | TRBD1 | TRBV28
TGCAGTGCTGCCCGTGAGACCCAGTACTTC | CSAARETQYF | NA | TRBJ2-5 | NA | TRBV20-1
TGTGCCAGCAGCTTATTTCAGGGTCGGACTGAAGCTTTCTTT | CASSLFQGRTEAFF | once | TRBJ1-1 | NA | TRBV7-2
TGTGCCAGCAGCACTGGACAGGGCTCCTACAATGAGCAGTTCTTC | CASSTGQGSYNEQFF | once | TRBJ2-1 | TRBD1 | TRBV5-4
TGTGCCAGCAGACAGTCCGGGACAGGGGTGTACTCTGGGGCCAACGTCCTGACTTTC | CASRQSGTGVYSGANVLTF | NA | TRBJ2-6 | TRBD1 | TRBV27
TGTGCTAGCAGCACCGGGCCAGCTAGCGGGGGCACAGATACGCAGTATTTT | CASSTGPASGGTDTQYF | once | TRBJ2-3 | TRBD2 | TRBV7-7
TGTGCCAGCAGTTACAACAACGAGGGCAAAGCTTTCTTT | CASSYNNEGKAFF | NA | TRBJ1-1 | NA | TRBV6-5
TGTGCCAGCAGTTCCCTAGCGGGATCCTACGAGCAGTACTTC | CASSSLAGSYEQYF | NA | TRBJ2-7 | TRBD2 | TRBV6-5
TGTGCCAGCAGCAGACTAGCGGGGATGATTACCGGGGAGCTGTTTTTT | CASSRLAGMITGELFF | NA | TRBJ2-2 | TRBD2 | TRBV11-2
TGTGCCATCAGGAAGGAGCCCAACACCGGGGAGCTGTTTTTT | CAIRKEPNTGELFF | NA | TRBJ2-2 | NA | TRBV10-3
TGCAGCGTTTCCCCGCTCTGGCAGGGGGCAAGCGGGAGTTTGACCCCGGAGACCCAGTACTTC | CSVSPLWQGASGSLTPETQYF | once | TRBJ2-5 | NA | TRBV29-1
TGTGCCAGCAGCGTAATGGGACAGGGGATAGAGACCCAGTACTTC | CASSVMGQGIETQYF | NA | TRBJ2-5 | TRBD1 | TRBV9
TGCAGCGCTGGGCCGGGGACGCAGTATTTT | CSAGPGTQYF | NA | TRBJ2-3 | NA | TRBV29-1
TGCGCCAGCAGCCAAGGAGGGCCCGATACGCAGTATTTT | CASSQGGPDTQYF | once | TRBJ2-3 | NA | TRBV5-1
TGTGCCAGCAGTGTCATCCAAGTAGGCTACAATGAGCAGTTCTTC | CASSVIQVGYNEQFF | NA | TRBJ2-1 | NA | TRBV2
TGCGCCAGCAGTGAAAGGGTGGCTCGCACAGATACGCAGTATTTT | CASSERVARTDTQYF | once | TRBJ2-3 | NA | TRBV10-1
TGCAGCGTTGACAATGGCCCTAGCGGGAGCGGAGAGACCCAGTACTTC | CSVDNGPSGSGETQYF | once | TRBJ2-5 | TRBD2 | TRBV29-1
TGTGCCAGCAGTCTACGCCCGGGACTCAGCGTAGATACGCAGTATTTT | CASSLRPGLSVDTQYF | NA | TRBJ2-3 | NA | TRBV27
TGCGCCAGCAGCCAAGATCATGGCACAGATACGCAGTATTTT | CASSQDHGTDTQYF | NA | TRBJ2-3 | NA | TRBV4-3
TGTGCCAGCAGTCCGGGTGGTTCTGGAAACACCATATATTTT | CASSPGGSGNTIYF | once | TRBJ1-3 | NA | TRBV28
TGTGCCAGCAGCTTACTAGCGTACCCAGATACGCAGTATTTT | CASSLLAYPDTQYF | NA | TRBJ2-3 | NA | TRBV7-6
TGTGCCAGCAGCTTCTCGGCGAGCTCCTACGAGCAGTACTTC | CASSFSASSYEQYF | NA | TRBJ2-7 | NA | TRBV7-6
TGTGCCAGCGGCCTGGGGGGGCAAGCCGGGGAGCTGTTTTTT | CASGLGGQAGELFF | NA | TRBJ2-2 | NA | TRBV25-1
TGTGCCAGCAGCCCAGGACAGGGCAGAGAAAAACTGTTTTTT | CASSPGQGREKLFF | once | TRBJ1-4 | TRBD1 | TRBV7-3
TGTGCCAGCTCACCGGTCGGGACCGACCGAAAACTGTTTTTT | CASSPVGTDRKLFF | NA | TRBJ1-4 | NA | TRBV18
TGTGCCAGTAGTATAAATTCCTACAATGAGCAGTTCTTC | CASSINSYNEQFF | NA | TRBJ2-1 | NA | TRBV19
TGCAGCGTTGATGGGGGCCCCGGGGCCAACGTCCTGACTTTC | CSVDGGPGANVLTF | NA | TRBJ2-6 | NA | TRBV29-1
TGTGCCAGCAAAACTGCCGGACAGGGTATCGGTGGCTACACCTTC | CASKTAGQGIGGYTF | NA | TRBJ1-2 | TRBD1 | TRBV28
TGCGCCAGCAGGTACTATCAGACAGACTACGAGCAGTACTTC | CASRYYQTDYEQYF | once | TRBJ2-7 | NA | TRBV5-1
TGTGCCAGCAGCGTAAGCCCGAGTTGGGCCCAGACCCCGGGTGGCTACACCTTC | CASSVSPSWAQTPGGYTF | NA | TRBJ1-2 | NA | TRBV9
TGTGCCAGCTCATCAATAAATAGCAATCAGCCCCAGCATTTT | CASSSINSNQPQHF | NA | TRBJ1-5 | NA | TRBV18
TGTGCTAGTGGTTTTGGCGACTACGAGCAGTACTTC | CASGFGDYEQYF | once | TRBJ2-7 | NA | TRBV12-5
TGTGCCAGCAGTGAGGTCCGGGGGGAAAGAGAGACCCAGTACTTC | CASSEVRGERETQYF | NA | TRBJ2-5 | TRBD2 | TRBV2
TGTGCCAGCAGCCCCATAGCGGGAGGGGGATACAATGAGCAGTTCTTC | CASSPIAGGGYNEQFF | NA | TRBJ2-1 | TRBD2 | TRBV5-6
TGTGCCAGCAGTTTGAGCGGACGGGATGGCTACACCTTC | CASSLSGRDGYTF | NA | TRBJ1-2 | NA | TRBV28
TGCGCCAGCAGCCAGGGGAGCGGGAGATTGTCCTACGAGCAGTACTTC | CASSQGSGRLSYEQYF | NA | TRBJ2-7 | TRBD2 | TRBV4-1